Sequencing of this TCR beta chain was carried out in a study of cytomegalovirus exposure and HLA in healthy donors. Study observations and caveats: DRB1 showed the most TCR associations and HLA-C the fewest in a later analysis, as rates varied by HLA locus.

PCR was performed using 60 Vbeta and 13 Jbeta primers. Per the original methods: Unique TCR beta chains totaled around 86 million in a later count, with roughly 11 million of them shared. This table comes from immunoSEQ multiplex PCR, and its TCRdb copy is limited to in-frame clones, with some not included. V, J and clone size are those of that table, while D and trimming were read from the DNA. The data contain 200,000 or so clones, 82% of them singletons. Regarding this clone: Its antigen is still unknown.

The length of the CDR3 is 11 residues. Germline V gives CDR1 WNHNN, CDR2 SYGVQD (reference sequence). Deletions cut 3 bases from V and 7 bases from J, with 6 bases between. The sample comprised PBMCs. The chain employs TRBV10-1 and TRBJ1-1; D unclear. The sequence came from a woman in her 50s in good health and CMV-seropositive. The CDR3 sequence is CASSESGEAFF. The DNA of the CDR3 is TGCGCCAGCAGTGAATCGGGTGAAGCTTTCTTT.